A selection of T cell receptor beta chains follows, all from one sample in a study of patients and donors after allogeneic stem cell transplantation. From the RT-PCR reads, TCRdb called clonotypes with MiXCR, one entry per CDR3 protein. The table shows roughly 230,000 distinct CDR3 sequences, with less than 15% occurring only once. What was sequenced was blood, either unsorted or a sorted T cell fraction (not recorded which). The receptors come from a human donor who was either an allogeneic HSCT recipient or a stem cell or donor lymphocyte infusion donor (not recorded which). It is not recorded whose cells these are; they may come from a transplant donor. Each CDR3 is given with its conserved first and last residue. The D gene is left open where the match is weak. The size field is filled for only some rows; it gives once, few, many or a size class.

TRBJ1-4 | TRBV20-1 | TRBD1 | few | TGCAGTGCTCCGGGACAGGCCGCAACTAATGAAAAACTGTTTTTT | CSAPGQAATNEKLFF
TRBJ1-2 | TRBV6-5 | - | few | TGTGCCAGCAGTTACCCGTTAGTCTTGGGGGCTAACTATGGCTACACCTTC | CASSYPLVLGANYGYTF
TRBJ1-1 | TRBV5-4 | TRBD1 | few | TGTGCCAGCAGCCCCGGGACAGGGGGCCTCTTAGCTGAAGCTTTCTTT | CASSPGTGGLLAEAFF
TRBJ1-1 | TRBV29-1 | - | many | TGCAGCGTCACGGGGGGTGCAAGGGCTTTCTTT | CSVTGGARAFF
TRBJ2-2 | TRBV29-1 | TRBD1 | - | TGCAGCGCCACCGGACAGGGGGGCTCCGGGGAGCTGTTTTTT | CSATGQGGSGELFF
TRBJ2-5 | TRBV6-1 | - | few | TGTGCCAGCAGCCTTGAAGGGGGGGGTCCTCAAGAGACCCAGTACTTC | CASSLEGGGPQETQYF
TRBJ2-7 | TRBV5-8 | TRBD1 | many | TGTGCCAGCAGCCCGGGACCAGGGACAGGGTCCTACGAGCAGTACTTC | CASSPGPGTGSYEQYF
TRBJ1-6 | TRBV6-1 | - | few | TGTGCCAGCAGTCCCGGACGGGGGAATAATTCACCCCTCCACTTT | CASSPGRGNNSPLHF
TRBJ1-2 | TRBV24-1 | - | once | TGTGCCACCAGTGACCCTGGACTGGGAAACCCCTATGGCTACACCTTC | CATSDPGLGNPYGYTF
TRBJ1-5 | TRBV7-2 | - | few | TGTGCCAGCAGCTTAACCCAGGGGTCCAATCAGCCCCAGCATTTT | CASSLTQGSNQPQHF
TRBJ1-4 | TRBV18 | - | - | TGTGCCAGCTCAGCCTACAGCGATGAAAAACTGTTTTTT | CASSAYSDEKLFF
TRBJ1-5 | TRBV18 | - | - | TGTGCCAGCTCACGACCTCAGCCCCAGCATTTT | CASSRPQPQHF
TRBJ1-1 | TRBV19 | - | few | TGTGCCAGTAGTCGGGAGGATCGGACTGAAGCTTTCTTT | CASSREDRTEAFF
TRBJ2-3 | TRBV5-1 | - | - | TGCGCCAGCAGCCTGATGGGACGAGATACGCAGTATTTT | CASSLMGRDTQYF
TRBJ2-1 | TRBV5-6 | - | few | TGTGCCAGCAGCCTGCAAGTTGTTTCTGGGACCTCCTACAATGAGCAGTTCTTC | CASSLQVVSGTSYNEQFF
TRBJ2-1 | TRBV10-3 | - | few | TGTGCCATCAGGACAGCTAACAATGAGCAGTTCTTC | CAIRTANNEQFF
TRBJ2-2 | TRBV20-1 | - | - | TGCAGTGCTAGAGACTTCGGTAGGACGTCGGGACTCCATAGTCCGAACACCGGGGAGCTGTTTTTT | CSARDFGRTSGLHSPNTGELFF
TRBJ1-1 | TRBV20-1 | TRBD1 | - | TGCAGTGCTGACAGGGGGCCGGGCACTGAAGCTTTCTTT | CSADRGPGTEAFF
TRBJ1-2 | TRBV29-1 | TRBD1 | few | TGCAGCGTGTCGGGACAGGGCGACTATGGCTACACCTTC | CSVSGQGDYGYTF
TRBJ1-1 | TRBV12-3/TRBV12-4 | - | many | TGTGCCAGCAGTTTGGTAGGGACTAACACTGAAGCTTTCTTT | CASSLVGTNTEAFF
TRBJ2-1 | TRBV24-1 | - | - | TGTGCCACCGATAGCGGACGTAGCTCCTACAATGAGCAGTTCTTC | CATDSGRSSYNEQFF
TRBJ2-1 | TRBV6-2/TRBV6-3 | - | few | TGTGCCAGCAGTGGGGGCGAGCGGGGACCCTACGATGAGCAGTTCTTC | CASSGGERGPYDEQFF
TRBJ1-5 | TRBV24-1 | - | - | TGTGCCACCAGGGGCCCAGGGACTGGCAATCAGCCCCAGCATTTT | CATRGPGTGNQPQHF
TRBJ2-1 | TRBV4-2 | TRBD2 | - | TGTGCCAGCAGCCTAGCCGGGACTACATCCTACAATGAGCAGTTCTTC | CASSLAGTTSYNEQFF
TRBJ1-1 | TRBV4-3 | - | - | TGCGCCAGCAGCCACCCACCCCAGCTGGGGGACACTGAAGCTTTCTTT | CASSHPPQLGDTEAFF
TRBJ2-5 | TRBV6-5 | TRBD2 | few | TGTGCCAGCAGTTACCGATCGGGGGGGGTCCCAGAGACCCAGTACTTC | CASSYRSGGVPETQYF
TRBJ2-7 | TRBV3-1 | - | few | TGTGCCAGCAGCCAACGGCAGGAGAAAAACGAGCAGTACTTC | CASSQRQEKNEQYF
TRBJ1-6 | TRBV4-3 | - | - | TGCGCCAGCAGCCAGCTTGATAATTCACCCCTCCACTTT | CASSQLDNSPLHF
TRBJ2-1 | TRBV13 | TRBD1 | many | TGTGCCAGCAAGGGGACAGGGTCAGGGAAGGTCAATGAGCAGTTCTTC | CASKGTGSGKVNEQFF
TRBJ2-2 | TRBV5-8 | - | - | TGTGCCAGCAGGACAGGGAGGAGGACCGGGGAGCTGTTTTTT | CASRTGRRTGELFF
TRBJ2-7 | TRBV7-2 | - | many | TGTGCCAGCAGCCCCCGGACAGCCAACTCCTACGAGCAGTACTTC | CASSPRTANSYEQYF
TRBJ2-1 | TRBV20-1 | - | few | TGCAGTGCGCCACCGGGTCGAGGGGTTCGAGGTGAGCAGTTCTTC | CSAPPGRGVRGEQFF
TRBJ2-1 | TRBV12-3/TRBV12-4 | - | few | TGTGCCAGCAGTTTCGTCAGGGTAAATGAGCAGTTCTTC | CASSFVRVNEQFF
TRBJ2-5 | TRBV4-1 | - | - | TGCGCCAGCAGCCACCTCGGGGCGGGGCAAGAGACCCAGTACTTC | CASSHLGAGQETQYF
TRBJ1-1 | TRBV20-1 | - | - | TGCAGTGCTAGCAGGGGACAGAACACTGAAGCTTTCTTT | CSASRGQNTEAFF
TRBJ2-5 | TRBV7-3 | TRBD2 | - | TGTGCCAGCAGCCCAACTGGTAGCGGGCAAGAGACCCAGTACTTC | CASSPTGSGQETQYF
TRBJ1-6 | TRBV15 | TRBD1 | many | TGTGCCACCAGCACACCGGGACAGGGAGATTCACCCCTCCACTTT | CATSTPGQGDSPLHF
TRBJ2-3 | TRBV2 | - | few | TGTGCCAGCAGTGAACAGAGCACAGATACGCAGTATTTT | CASSEQSTDTQYF
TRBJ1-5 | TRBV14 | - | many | TGTGCCAGCAGCCGACCCTCCGATAGCAATCAGCCCCAGCATTTT | CASSRPSDSNQPQHF
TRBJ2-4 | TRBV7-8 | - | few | TGTGCCAGCAGCTTCGGGACAGCCAAAAACATTCAGTACTTC | CASSFGTAKNIQYF
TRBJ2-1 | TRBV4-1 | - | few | TGCGCCAGCAGCCCCGCTTTGGGAGGCTCCTACAATGAGCAGTTCTTC | CASSPALGGSYNEQFF
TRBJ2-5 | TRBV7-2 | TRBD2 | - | TGTGCCAGCAGCCCTCTGGGGGAGGGAGAGACCCAGTACTTC | CASSPLGEGETQYF
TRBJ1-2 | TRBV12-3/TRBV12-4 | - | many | TGTGCCAGCAGTTTATGGATAGGGGGCTACACCTTC | CASSLWIGGYTF
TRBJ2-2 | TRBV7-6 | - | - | TGTGCCAGCAGCCCCATGGACGGGGAGCTGTTTTTT | CASSPMDGELFF
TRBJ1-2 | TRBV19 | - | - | TGTGCCAGTAGTATGGTGCGGACGGGGGCTGATGGCTACACCTTC | CASSMVRTGADGYTF
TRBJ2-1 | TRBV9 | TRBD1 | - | TGTGCCAGCAGCGTACTAACAGGGGGTCCGATTCATGAGCAGTTCTTC | CASSVLTGGPIHEQFF
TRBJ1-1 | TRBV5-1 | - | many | TGCGCCAGCAGCAGCCATCAGGGAATGAACACTGAAGCTTTCTTT | CASSSHQGMNTEAFF
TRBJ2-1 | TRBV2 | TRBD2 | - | TGTGCCAGCAGGGGGACTAGCGGGAACAATGAGCAGTTCTTC | CASRGTSGNNEQFF
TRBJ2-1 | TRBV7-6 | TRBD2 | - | TGTGCCAGCAGCTTAGAGGGACTAGCGGGGGTCGAGCAGTTCTTC | CASSLEGLAGVEQFF
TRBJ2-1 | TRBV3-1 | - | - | TGTGCCAGCAGCCTGAGGGGGGGCAATGAGCAGTTCTTC | CASSLRGGNEQFF
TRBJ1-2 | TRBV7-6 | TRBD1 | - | TGTGCCAGCAGCTTAGGGACAGGGGGCGTCTATGGCTACACCTTC | CASSLGTGGVYGYTF
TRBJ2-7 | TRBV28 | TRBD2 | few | TGTGCTTCGACTAGCGGGAGGGACGAGCAGTACTTC | CASTSGRDEQYF